Below, 8 T cell receptor beta chains from the same sample are listed, as sequenced in a study of T cell responses to AZD1222 COVID-19 vaccine. Produced via immunoSEQ multiplex PCR; TCRdb's table is partial and in-frame only. The data contain approximately 180,000 clones, almost 95% of them singletons. The starting material was peripheral blood, obtained on day 0 of AZD1222 vaccination. The receptors originated from an adult in good health.

The chain couples TRBV7-8 to TRBJ2-2; 10 bases line up with TRBD1. Germline V gene data show CDR1 as SGHVS and CDR2 as FQNEAQ. V dropped 2 bases and J dropped 8; count of bases not matched to a gene: 5. The CDR3 is 15 amino acids. The CDR3 spells CASSLTGQGSGELFF. The DNA of the CDR3 is TGTGCCAGCAGCTTAACGGGACAGGGGAGTGGGGAGCTGTTTTTT.

The chain employs TRBV6-5 and TRBJ2-5, with TRBD1 identical over 8 bases. This CDR3 spans 13 amino acids. The germline CDR1 and CDR2 sequences are MNHEY and SVGAGI. Unmatched junction bases numbered 2, after V lost 6 bases and J lost 2 bases. This CDR3 reads CASSRDRQETQYF. DNA for the CDR3: TGTGCCAGCAGCAGGGACAGGCAAGAGACCCAGTACTTC.

The chain couples TRBV10-3 to TRBJ2-7, with D possibly called TRBD1 or TRBD2 (5 bases each). Between the trimmed V and J ends, which lost 7 bases and 1 base, there was a span of 14 bases. The germline V gene has CDR1 ENHRY and CDR2 SYGVKD. This CDR3 spans 14 amino acids. The CDR3 loop is CAIKGRYLSYEQYF. Here the CDR3 DNA reads TGTGCCATCAAGGGGAGATATTTATCCTACGAGCAGTACTTC.

V gene TRBV6-2 or TRBV6-3 combines with J gene TRBJ2-1; possibly TRBD2 for D (6 bases). In germline, CDR1 is MNHEY, CDR2 SVGEGT. The CDR3 runs 13 residues. V lost 2 bases and J lost 7, with 9 bases in between. CDR3 region: CASSYGTPNEQFF. For the CDR3, the DNA is TGTGCCAGCAGTTACGGGACTCCGAATGAGCAGTTCTTC.

This chain joins TRBV5-6 and TRBJ2-5; no firm D call. CDR1 and CDR2 (germline): SGHDT, YYEEEE. CDR3 length: 13 amino acids. Trimming pared 3 bases from V and 5 bases from J, leaving 11 bases between. The CDR3 sequence: CASSWAPEETQYF. The CDR3 nucleotides read TGTGCCAGCAGCTGGGCCCCGGAGGAGACCCAGTACTTC. Filled out from reference TRBV5-6 and TRBJ2-5, the complete variable domain reads DAGVTQSPTHLIKTRGQQVTLRCSPKSGHDTVSWYQQALGQGPQFIFQYYEEEERQRGNFPDRFSGHQFPNYSSELNVNALLLGDSALYLCASSWAPEETQYFGPGTRLLVL.

The J gene is TRBJ2-1, the V gene TRBV3-1 (or the pseudogene TRBV3-2); D remains unclear. This CDR3 contains 17 residues. Trimming pared 4 bases from V and 4 bases from J, leaving 20 bases between. Per the germline V gene, CDR1 is LGHDT and CDR2 is YNNKEL (reference sequence). CDR3 in DNA: TGTGCCAGCAGCCCCGACCCCGGGCCGTATTTGTACAATGAGCAGTTCTTC. It encodes CASSPDPGPYLYNEQFF.

DNA for the CDR3: TGTGCCACCAGCCGGGACGCCCAAGGTAACCAAGAGACCCAGTACTTC. Protein product: CATSRDAQGNQETQYF. This sequence joins TRBV15 and TRBJ2-5; D tentatively fits TRBD1 or TRBD2 (5 bases each). Per germline, CDR1 LNHNV and CDR2 YYDKDF (reference sequence). V lost 5 bases, J lost 0 bases, and 16 bases lay in between. The CDR3 is made up of 16 amino acids.

The V and J genes are TRBV11-2 and TRBJ2-7, with TRBD2 matching over 7 bases. V gave up 2 bases and J gave up 6 bases; unmatched junction bases: 7. The CDR3 runs to 14 residues. CDR1 is SGHAT and CDR2 is FQNNGV in the germline V gene. The CDR3 sequence is CASSLFSGTTEQYF. CDR3 nucleotide sequence: TGTGCCAGCAGCTTATTCAGCGGGACCACCGAGCAGTACTTC.